Listed below are T cell receptor beta chains from one sample, sequenced in a study of technical replicates of blood from a handful of donors. Profiling relied on immunoSEQ multiplex PCR, and the TCRdb table lists in-frame clones only, not all of them. The repertoire holds about 84,000 clones, with 85% to 95% as singletons. Material for sequencing was T cells isolated from PBMCs. The receptors originated from a human donor in good health. CDR3s include the opening cysteine and the closing phenylalanine or tryptophan. D genes are given only for firm matches. The size entry is marked missing in some rows and otherwise reads once, few, many or a size class.

J,size,D,V,CDR3,DNA
TRBJ2-1,NA,TRBD2,TRBV5-4,CASSLGLGTSIYNEQFF,TGTGCCAGCAGCTTGGGTCTCGGGACTAGTATCTACAATGAGCAGTTCTTC
TRBJ2-1,NA,NA,TRBV7-9,CASSLTASQVLEQFF,TGTGCCAGCAGCTTAACTGCTAGCCAGGTCCTTGAGCAGTTCTTC
TRBJ1-1,NA,TRBD1,TRBV5-6,CASSLVGSGQGERF,TGTGCCAGCAGCTTGGTTGGTTCTGGACAGGGGGAGCGCTTT
TRBJ2-7,NA,TRBD2,TRBV2,CASSAARSSGLVFGEQYF,TGTGCCAGCAGTGCGGCCCGAAGCTCGGGACTAGTGTTCGGGGAGCAGTACTTC
TRBJ1-5,NA,TRBD1,TRBV6-1,CASSEVQGVGVHSNQPQHF,TGTGCCAGCAGTGAAGTACAGGGGGTCGGGGTCCATAGCAATCAGCCCCAGCATTTT
TRBJ2-5,NA,NA,TRBV29-1,CSARLIIGVGAKETQYF,TGCAGCGCCAGACTTATAATAGGGGTAGGGGCCAAAGAGACCCAGTACTTC
TRBJ1-1,NA,TRBD1,TRBV6-1,CASRELQGMNTEAFF,TGTGCCAGCCGAGAATTACAGGGGATGAACACTGAAGCTTTCTTT
TRBJ1-1,NA,TRBD1,TRBV6-5,CASSPDRANTEAFF,TGTGCCAGCAGCCCGGACAGGGCGAACACTGAAGCTTTCTTT
TRBJ1-2,NA,NA,TRBV6-5,CASSLNRVENGYTF,TGTGCCAGCAGCCTAAACAGGGTTGAGAATGGCTACACCTTC
TRBJ2-1,NA,NA,TRBV28,CASSSLYEQFF,TGTGCCAGCAGCTCCCTCTATGAGCAGTTCTTC
TRBJ1-1,NA,NA,TRBV28,CASSLPQAFPILNTEAFF,TGTGCCAGCAGTTTACCCCAGGCCTTCCCCATTCTGAACACTGAAGCTTTCTTT
TRBJ2-5,NA,TRBD1,TRBV9,CASSVLGTVQETQYF,TGTGCCAGCAGCGTACTGGGGACAGTACAAGAGACCCAGTACTTC
TRBJ1-5,once,NA,TRBV6-5,CASRGQYQPQHF,TGTGCCAGCAGGGGGCAGTATCAGCCCCAGCATTTT
TRBJ2-7,NA,TRBD1,TRBV10-3,CAISAGQENEQYF,TGTGCCATCAGTGCGGGACAGGAGAACGAGCAGTACTTC
TRBJ2-2,NA,NA,TRBV6-5,CASRAPGFGELFF,TGTGCCAGCAGGGCACCGGGGTTCGGGGAGCTGTTTTTT
TRBJ1-5,once,TRBD1,TRBV11-2,CASSLGQGASPNQPQHF,TGTGCCAGCAGCTTAGGACAGGGTGCCTCACCAAATCAGCCCCAGCATTTT
TRBJ1-1,NA,TRBD1,TRBV4-1,CASSLQGASTEAFF,TGCGCCAGCAGCCTGCAGGGGGCTTCAACTGAAGCTTTCTTT
TRBJ2-1,NA,TRBD2,TRBV5-1,CASSTGTSGGGSYNEQFF,TGCGCCAGCAGCACCGGGACTAGCGGGGGGGGTTCCTACAATGAGCAGTTCTTC
TRBJ2-5,NA,NA,TRBV5-1,CASSEGGAQETQYF,TGCGCCAGCAGCGAGGGGGGGGCTCAAGAGACCCAGTACTTC
TRBJ2-7,few,NA,TRBV28,CASSLAQGTLYEQYF,TGTGCCAGCAGTTTGGCTCAGGGCACCCTCTACGAGCAGTACTTC
TRBJ1-4,NA,TRBD1,TRBV4-1,CASSPGQGNEKLFF,TGCGCCAGCAGCCCGGGACAGGGGAACGAAAAACTGTTTTTT
TRBJ1-2,NA,NA,TRBV28,CASSITGIRGYTF,TGTGCCAGCAGTATAACAGGGATCCGGGGCTACACCTTC
TRBJ2-2,NA,TRBD1,TRBV11-2,CASSKDHWTGVAHTGELFF,TGTGCCAGCAGCAAAGATCACTGGACAGGGGTGGCGCACACCGGGGAGCTGTTTTTT
TRBJ2-2,NA,NA,TRBV2,CASSVRGNTGELFF,TGTGCCAGCAGTGTCCGGGGAAACACCGGGGAGCTGTTTTTT
TRBJ2-1,NA,NA,TRBV11-2,CASSYPRSSYNEQFF,TGTGCCAGCAGCTACCCGCGGAGCTCCTACAATGAGCAGTTCTTC
TRBJ2-1,NA,NA,TRBV19,CASSIDGVGSSYNEQFF,TGTGCCAGTAGTATAGATGGTGTGGGGAGCTCCTACAATGAGCAGTTCTTC